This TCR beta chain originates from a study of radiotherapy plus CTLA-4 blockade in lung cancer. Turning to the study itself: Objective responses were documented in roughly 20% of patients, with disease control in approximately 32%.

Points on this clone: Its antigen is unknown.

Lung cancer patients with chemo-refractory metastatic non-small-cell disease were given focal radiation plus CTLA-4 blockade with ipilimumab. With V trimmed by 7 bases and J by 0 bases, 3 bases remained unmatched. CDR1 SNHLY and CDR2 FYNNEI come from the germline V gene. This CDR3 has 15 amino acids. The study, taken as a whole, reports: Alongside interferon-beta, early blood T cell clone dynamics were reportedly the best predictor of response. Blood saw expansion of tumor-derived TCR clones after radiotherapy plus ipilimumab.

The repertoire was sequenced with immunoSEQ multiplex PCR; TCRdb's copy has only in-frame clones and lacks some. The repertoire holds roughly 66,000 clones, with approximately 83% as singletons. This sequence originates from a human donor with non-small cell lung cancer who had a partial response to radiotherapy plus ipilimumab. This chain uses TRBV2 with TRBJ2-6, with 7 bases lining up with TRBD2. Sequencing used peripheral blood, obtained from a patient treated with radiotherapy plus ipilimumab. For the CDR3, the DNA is TGTGCCAGCACGCGGGGGATCTCTGGGGCCAACGTCCTGACTTTC. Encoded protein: CASTRGISGANVLTF.